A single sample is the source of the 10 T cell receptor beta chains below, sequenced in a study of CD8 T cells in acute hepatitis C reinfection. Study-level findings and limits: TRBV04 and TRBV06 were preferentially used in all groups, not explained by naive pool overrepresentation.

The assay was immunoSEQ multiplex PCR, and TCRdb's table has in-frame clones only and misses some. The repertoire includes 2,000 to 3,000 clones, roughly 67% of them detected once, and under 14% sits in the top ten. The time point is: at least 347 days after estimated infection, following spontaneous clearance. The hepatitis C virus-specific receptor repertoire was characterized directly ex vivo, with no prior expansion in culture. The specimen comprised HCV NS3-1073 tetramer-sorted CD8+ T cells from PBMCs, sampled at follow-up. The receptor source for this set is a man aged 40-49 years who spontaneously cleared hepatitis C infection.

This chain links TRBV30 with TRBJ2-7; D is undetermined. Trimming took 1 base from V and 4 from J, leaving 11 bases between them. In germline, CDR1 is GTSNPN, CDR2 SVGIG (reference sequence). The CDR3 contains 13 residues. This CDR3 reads CAWSGPPTYEQYF. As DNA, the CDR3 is TGTGCCTGGAGTGGCCCCCCCACGTACGAGCAGTACTTC.

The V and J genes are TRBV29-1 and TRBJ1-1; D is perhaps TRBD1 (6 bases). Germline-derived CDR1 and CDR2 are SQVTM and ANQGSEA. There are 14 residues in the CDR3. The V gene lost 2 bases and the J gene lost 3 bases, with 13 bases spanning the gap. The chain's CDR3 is CSVEPVQGYTEAFF. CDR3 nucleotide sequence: TGCAGCGTTGAACCCGTCCAGGGGTACACTGAAGCTTTCTTT.

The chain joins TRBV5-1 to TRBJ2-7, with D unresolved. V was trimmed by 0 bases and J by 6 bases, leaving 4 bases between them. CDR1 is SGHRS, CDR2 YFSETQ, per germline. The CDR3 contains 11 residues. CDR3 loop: CASSLEGEQYF. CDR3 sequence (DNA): TGCGCCAGCAGCTTGGAGGGCGAGCAGTACTTC.

CDR3 amino acids: CASSLGGTGYGYTF. DNA for the CDR3: TGTGCCAGCAGCCTGGGGGGGACAGGCTATGGCTACACCTTC. The chain has TRBV7-3 and TRBJ1-2; 8 bases agree with TRBD1. Germline lookup yields CDR1 SGHTA and CDR2 FQGTGA. J was trimmed by 4 bases and V by 5 bases; bases with no gene match: 6. The CDR3 length is 14 residues.

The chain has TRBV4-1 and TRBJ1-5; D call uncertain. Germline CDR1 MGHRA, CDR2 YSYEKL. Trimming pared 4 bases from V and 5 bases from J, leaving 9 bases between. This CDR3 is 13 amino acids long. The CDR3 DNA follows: TGCGCCAGCAGCCCCGCGGGCGATCAGCCCCAGCATTTT. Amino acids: CASSPAGDQPQHF.

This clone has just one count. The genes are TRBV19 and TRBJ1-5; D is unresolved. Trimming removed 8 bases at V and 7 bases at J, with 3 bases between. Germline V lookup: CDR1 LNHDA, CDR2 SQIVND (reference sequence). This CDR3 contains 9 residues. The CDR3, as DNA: TGTGCCAGTGGACAGCCCCAGCATTTT. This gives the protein CASGQPQHF.

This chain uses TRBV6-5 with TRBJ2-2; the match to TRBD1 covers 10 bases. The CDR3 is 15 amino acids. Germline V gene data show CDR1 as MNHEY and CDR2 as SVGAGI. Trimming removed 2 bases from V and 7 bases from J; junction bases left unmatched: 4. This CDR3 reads CASSYGTGVVGELFF. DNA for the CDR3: TGTGCCAGCAGTTACGGGACAGGGGTCGTCGGGGAGCTGTTTTTT.

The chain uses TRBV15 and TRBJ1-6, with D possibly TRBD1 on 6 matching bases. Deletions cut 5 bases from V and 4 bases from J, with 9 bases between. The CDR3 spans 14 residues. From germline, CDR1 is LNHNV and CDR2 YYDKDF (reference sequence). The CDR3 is CATSQDRYNSPLHF. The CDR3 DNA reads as TGTGCCACCAGCCAAGACAGGTATAATTCACCCCTCCACTTT.

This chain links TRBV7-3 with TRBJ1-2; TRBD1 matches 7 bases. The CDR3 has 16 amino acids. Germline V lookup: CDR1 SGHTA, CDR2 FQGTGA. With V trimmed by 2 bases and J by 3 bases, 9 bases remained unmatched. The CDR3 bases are TGTGCCAGCAGCTTATATCCGACAGGGAGTGACTATGGCTACACCTTC. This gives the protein CASSLYPTGSDYGYTF.

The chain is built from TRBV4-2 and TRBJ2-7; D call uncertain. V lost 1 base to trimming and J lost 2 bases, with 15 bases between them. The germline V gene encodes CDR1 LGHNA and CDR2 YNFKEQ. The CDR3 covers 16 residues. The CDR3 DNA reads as TGTGCCAGCAGCCAAGGGCCTCTCCCACCGGCCTACGAGCAGTACTTC. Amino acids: CASSQGPLPPAYEQYF.